These T cell receptor beta chains were read from a single sample in a study of synovial regulatory T cells in juvenile arthritis. Clones were read by immunoSEQ multiplex PCR, and TCRdb kept only the in-frame ones, dropping some. The ten top clones account for approximately 2%, within a sample of 9,600 or so clones. The sequencing sample was made of Treg cells from blood. These receptors originate from a donor between 2 and 35 years old with juvenile idiopathic arthritis. Both conserved end residues are part of each CDR3. Rows give clone size only sometimes, using once, few, many, or a class for an expanded clone.

TRBV6-1,NA,TRBJ2-7,CASSAHQGNSYEQYF
TRBV27,NA,TRBJ1-3,CASRTYSGNTIYF
TRBV12-5,NA,TRBJ1-5,CASGPDRALYSNQPQHF
TRBV30,NA,TRBJ1-5,CAWSWGDNQPQHF
TRBV7-2,NA,TRBJ2-7,CASSSRAVVYEQYF
TRBV5-4,medium-sized,TRBJ1-1,CASSLFVDNEAFF
TRBV4-3,NA,TRBJ1-6,CASSQGIRRSPLHF
TRBV11-2,NA,TRBJ2-7,CASSRFLGSGRPPEQYF
TRBV18,NA,TRBJ2-3,CASSPDRNTQYF
TRBV13,NA,TRBJ2-5,CASSHRGGETQYF
TRBV7-2,NA,TRBJ2-5,CASSFTRVRETQYF
TRBV18,NA,TRBJ2-7,CASSPPTGVDYEQYF
TRBV5-1,NA,TRBJ2-5,CASSLDRYETQYF
TRBV4-3,medium-sized,TRBJ2-6,CASSQDPTQGSGANVLTF
TRBV2,NA,TRBJ1-6,CASTTQIGDSPLHF
TRBV5-1,medium-sized,TRBJ1-1,CASSLKGNEAFF
TRBV5-6,NA,TRBJ2-1,CASSPIVVDEQFF
TRBV5-1,NA,TRBJ2-7,CASSFSPDSSYEQYF
TRBV27,NA,TRBJ2-3,CASNAWGMADTQYF
TRBV19,NA,TRBJ1-5,CASSIWAGGQPQHF
TRBV27,NA,TRBJ2-5,CARGLAGAMYQETQYF
TRBV29-1,NA,TRBJ1-5,CSVVQDSNQPQHF
TRBV19,NA,TRBJ2-1,CASSIRFRLNEQFF
TRBV19,NA,TRBJ2-6,CASSLYLVSGANVLTF
TRBV19,NA,TRBJ1-1,CASSSHGTALEAFF
TRBV7-9,medium-sized,TRBJ1-2,CASSPHYEGDGYTF
TRBV13,NA,TRBJ2-3,CASSLGATDTQYF
TRBV11-2,NA,TRBJ2-1,CASSLVLGVNEQFF
TRBV13,NA,TRBJ2-5,CASSFNEGAQYF
TRBV6-1,NA,TRBJ2-7,CASSSYDSSYEQYF
TRBV5-1,NA,TRBJ1-2,CASSRDSTSGIYGYTF
TRBV13,NA,TRBJ1-2,CASSLYQDRAYGYTF
TRBV6-1,NA,TRBJ2-2,CASSEGTGAFPGELFF
TRBV4-1,medium-sized,TRBJ1-2,CASSQDGGYTF
TRBV30,NA,TRBJ1-4,CASRQGVREKLFF
TRBV5-6,NA,TRBJ1-6,CASSGDRGNSPLHF
TRBV18,NA,TRBJ1-2,CASSPSSGTGGIYGYTF
TRBV15,NA,TRBJ2-5,CATSRGQGIETQYF
TRBV7-9,NA,TRBJ1-2,CASSSPGPPF
TRBV29-1,medium-sized,TRBJ2-7,CSAGVIYEQYF
TRBV19,medium-sized,TRBJ1-2,CASSSLQGRGGYTF
TRBV11-1,NA,TRBJ2-6,CASSLRTAGANVLTF
TRBV29-1,NA,TRBJ2-7,CSVGDRGVGEQYF
TRBV27,NA,TRBJ2-3,CASSLSGRSSDTQYF
TRBV5-4,NA,TRBJ2-3,CASSFIGGGGADTQYF
TRBV4-3,NA,TRBJ1-2,CASSQVLGTYGYTF
TRBV5-4,NA,TRBJ1-1,CASSFPQRNTEAFF
TRBV10-3,NA,TRBJ2-3,CAISDLAGGKDTQYF
TRBV18,NA,TRBJ1-2,CASSPRGLSYGYTF
TRBV7-6,NA,TRBJ2-7,CASSPGTISYEQYF
TRBV5-4,NA,TRBJ2-2,CASSLAGSGHTGELFF
TRBV7-9,NA,TRBJ2-1,CASSSRQANEQFF
TRBV9,NA,TRBJ1-4,CASSVGGLGEKLFF
TRBV29-1,NA,TRBJ2-5,CSVSSLSQGAAQETQYF
TRBV30,NA,TRBJ2-5,CAWGTGPETQYF
TRBV20-1,NA,TRBJ1-1,CSARGGQGAFF
TRBV9,NA,TRBJ2-2,CASSVSRGITGELFF